A single sample is the source of the 26 T cell receptor beta chains below, sequenced in a study of metastatic and nonmetastatic thyroid tumors. All patients were untreated before thyroid surgery. TCRdb re-analyzed the PCR reads through MiXCR. There are tens of thousands of clones in the sample; around 16% occur only once, and roughly a tenth lies in the top ten. Sequenced material: blood. These receptor sequences come from a male donor with papillary thyroid cancer or a benign thyroid nodule (not recorded which). Some clones in this sample may be carry-over from other donors' samples.

On this clone itself: With a much larger clone just one base away, this may be a read error. J is TRBJ2-3 and V is TRBV11-1, with 9 bases lining up with TRBD1. The CDR3 sequence is 15 residues long. Per germline, CDR1 SGHAT and CDR2 FQDESV (reference sequence). CDR3 protein: CASSFGQGKTDTQCF. The CDR3 DNA sequence: TGTGCCAGCAGCTTTGGACAGGGGAAAACAGATACGCAGTGTTTT.

On this clone itself: A much larger clone lies a single base off, so this may be a read error. Different DNA sequences within this sample yield the same CDR3. This rearrangement joins TRBV9 to TRBJ1-1; possible D gene TRBD1, 5 bases. Germline V gene lookup returns CDR1 SGDLS and CDR2 YYNGEE. The CDR3 is made up of 13 amino acids. Trimming took 1 base from V and 7 from J, leaving 11 bases between them. CDR3 sequence: CASSVSPDSEAFF. As DNA, the CDR3 is TGTGCCAGCAGCGTATCACCAGACAGTGAAGCTTTCTTT. The full variable domain, rest sourced from reference TRBV9 and TRBJ1-1, is DSGVTQTPKHLITATGQRVTLRCSPRSGDLSVYWYQQSLDQGLQFLIQYYNGEERAKGNILERFSAQQFPDLHSELNLSSLELGDSALYFCASSVSPDSEAFFGQGTRLTVV.

There are many counts of this clone. This specimen includes other DNA sequences encoding the same CDR3. The chain links TRBV7-9 to TRBJ1-1, with D possibly being TRBD1 (5 bases). The CDR3 runs to 14 residues. CDR1 is SEHNR and CDR2 is FQNEAQ in the germline V gene (reference sequence). Trimming shortened V by 3 bases and J by 4 bases, and 12 bases separated the two germline ends. The chain's CDR3 is CASSFPGQSTEAFF. DNA of the CDR3: TGTGCCAGCAGCTTCCCAGGGCAAAGCACTGAAGCTTTCTTT.

In its sample, this clone was seen many times. V and J are TRBV6-2 or TRBV6-3 and TRBJ1-1, with 9 bases aligning to TRBD1. The CDR3 runs to 15 residues. Per germline, CDR1 MNHEY and CDR2 SVGEGT. Trimming removed 6 bases from V and 7 bases from J; junction bases left unmatched: 12. The CDR3 DNA is TGTGCCAGCAGACCTAGGGGGACAGGGAAAGATGAAGCTTTCTTT. This gives the protein CASRPRGTGKDEAFF.

This clone occurred many times. CDR3 in DNA: TGCAGTGCTGAACAGGGGTGGGGAGCTTTCTTT. Its protein product is CSAEQGWGAFF. This chain joins TRBV20-1 and TRBJ1-1, with 7 nucleotides matching TRBD1. This CDR3 is 11 amino acids long. From germline, CDR1 is DFQATT and CDR2 SNEGSKA (reference sequence). Trimming took 5 bases from V and 10 from J; bases not matched to a gene: 7.

This clone has a count of ten or more. The chain uses TRBV27 and TRBJ2-2, with TRBD2 matching over 8 bases. The ends lost 5 bases at V and 2 bases at J; junction bases unmatched: 13. Germline V gene sequence: CDR1 MNHEY, CDR2 SMNVEV (reference sequence). CDR3 length: 18 residues. DNA of the CDR3: TGTGCCAGCAGTCCCCGAGGAGCGGGAGTATTTAACACCGGGGAGCTGTTTTTT. This translates into CASSPRGAGVFNTGELFF.

Details on this clone: Being one base from a much bigger clone, this may be a read error. V is TRBV3-1 and J is TRBJ2-2, with D uncertain. The germline CDR1 and CDR2 sequences are LGHDT and YNNKEL (reference sequence). The CDR3 is made up of 15 amino acids. The CDR3 here is CASSQSDRDTWELFF. The CDR3 nucleotides are TGTGCCAGCAGCCAATCGGACCGAGACACCTGGGAGCTGTTTTTT.

This clone was seen at least ten times. Distinct nucleotide sequences in the sample also encode this CDR3. The gene calls are TRBV5-5 and TRBJ2-3; D perhaps matches TRBD1 (6 bases). Per the germline V gene, CDR1 is SGHKS and CDR2 is YYEKEE (reference sequence). Trimming removed 3 bases from V and 6 bases from J, with 17 bases in between. This CDR3 has 15 amino acids. CDR3 in amino acids: CASSYRASGEDTQYF. Written as DNA, the CDR3 is TGTGCCAGCAGCTACAGGGCATCGGGTGAGGATACGCAGTATTTT.

This clone has more than one count but fewer than ten. One junction end does not reproduce the germline sequence, and a read error may be involved. The gene calls are TRBV15 and TRBJ2-2; 7 bases match TRBD2. CDR1 and CDR2 from the germline V gene are LNHNV and YYDKDF (reference sequence). The CDR3 length is 15 residues. DNA for the CDR3: TGTGCCACCAACCTAGCGGCCGCGAACACCTGGGAGCTGTTTTTT. It translates to CATNLAAANTWELFF.

The table lists this clone with many counts. The chain couples TRBV11-3 to TRBJ2-3, with 14 nucleotides matching TRBD2. Germline trimming cut 4 bases from V and 3 bases from J; bases unmatched to any gene: 9. Germline V gives CDR1 SGHNT, CDR2 YENEEA. This CDR3 spans 18 amino acids. CDR3 protein: CASSSPVGTSGGTDTQYF. CDR3 DNA sequence: TGTGCCAGCAGCTCCCCAGTAGGGACTAGCGGGGGTACAGATACGCAGTATTTT.

The chain uses TRBV6-1 and TRBJ2-7; the match to TRBD1 covers 8 bases. This CDR3 comprises 15 residues. V shed 1 base and J 0 bases; nucleotides not matched to a gene: 2. Germline V CDR1 and CDR2: MNHNS, SASEGT. CDR3 in amino acids: CASSEGGQASYEQYF. DNA of the CDR3: TGTGCCAGCAGTGAAGGGGGACAGGCCTCCTACGAGCAGTACTTC.

Points on this clone: A much bigger clone sits one base away, suggesting this may be a read error. The rearrangement joins TRBV20-1 to TRBJ2-5, with D possibly matching TRBD2 (6 bases). Per germline, CDR1 DFQATT and CDR2 SNEGSKA (reference sequence). Trimming cost V 5 bases and J 4 bases, with 20 bases left between them. The length of the CDR3 is 15 residues. The CDR3 bases are TGCAGTGCTTACCGCGGGACCCCATGGGGAGAGACCCAGTACTTC. Its protein product is CSAYRGTPWGETQYF.

This clone was found many times. The chain is built from TRBV20-1 and TRBJ1-5, with D tentatively TRBD1 (6 bases). Germline V gene sequence: CDR1 DFQATT, CDR2 SNEGSKA (reference sequence). The CDR3 consists of 16 residues. V lost 1 base and J 4 bases, leaving 17 bases between the germline ends. The CDR3: CSARGGGAELNQPQHF. The DNA of the CDR3 is TGCAGTGCTAGAGGGGGGGGGGCAGAACTTAATCAGCCCCAGCATTTT.

This clone was seen repeatedly, ten times or more. The chain uses TRBV11-2 and TRBJ2-7; D not resolved. V lost 1 base, J lost 2 bases, and 9 bases lay in between. The germline V gene has CDR1 SGHAT and CDR2 FQNNGV. The CDR3 contains 14 residues. Written as DNA, the CDR3 is TGTGCCAGCAGCTTAGCAGAGGATCCCTACGAGCAGTACGTC. This gives the protein CASSLAEDPYEQYV.

The sample holds many counts of this clone. The J gene is TRBJ1-4, the V gene TRBV6-1, with TRBD1 as a possible D gene (5 bases). There are 14 residues in the CDR3. The V gene's germline CDR1 is MNHNS and CDR2 SASEGT. V dropped 2 bases and J dropped 8 bases, with 12 bases sitting between them. The CDR3 DNA sequence: TGTGCCAGCAGTGAATATCGTGGGGGAGAAAAACTGTTTTTT. It yields the protein CASSEYRGGEKLFF.

This clone has at least ten counts. This chain links TRBV28 with TRBJ2-3, with D maybe TRBD2 (6 bases). Germline CDR1 and CDR2: MDHEN and SYDVKM. The CDR3 contains 15 residues. With 3 bases removed from V and 3 bases from J, the gap between germline ends came to 13 bases. In DNA, the CDR3 is TGTGCCAGCAGTTTCATCGGGGAGGCGACAGATACGCAGTATTTT. Translated, it gives CASSFIGEATDTQYF.

This clone showed up many times. The chain recombines TRBV6-1 with TRBJ1-2; D is undetermined. Trimming took 0 bases from V and 4 from J, leaving 9 bases between them. Per germline, CDR1 MNHNS and CDR2 SASEGT. The CDR3 is made up of 14 amino acids. The CDR3 loop reads CASSEAAEAYGYTF. The CDR3 DNA sequence: TGTGCCAGCAGTGAAGCGGCAGAGGCCTATGGCTACACCTTC.

In this sample, this clone turned up a few times. A read error may explain this, as a much larger clone is one base away. V is TRBV19 and J is TRBJ2-1, with D unresolved. Germline V lookup: CDR1 LNHDA, CDR2 SQIVND (reference sequence). The CDR3 runs to 12 residues. For the CDR3, the DNA is TGTGCCAGTAGTATAGGGGTTGATGATCAGTTCTTC. This codes for CASSIGVDDQFF.

This clone came up many times. The rearrangement uses TRBV20-1 and TRBJ2-7, with D perhaps given as TRBD1 or TRBD2 (5 bases each). With 4 bases removed from V and 0 bases from J, the gap between germline ends came to 13 bases. Germline CDR1 DFQATT, CDR2 SNEGSKA (reference sequence). The CDR3 is 14 residues long. In DNA form, the CDR3 reads TGCAGTGCTAACCGGGACGGTAGCTCCTACGAGCAGTACGTC. This encodes CSANRDGSSYEQYV.

This clone has ten or more counts. This rearrangement joins TRBV20-1 to TRBJ2-1, with 14 bases aligning to TRBD2. V dropped 5 bases and J dropped 3; count of bases not matched to a gene: 15. The CDR3 is made up of 19 amino acids. Germline assignment: CDR1 DFQATT and CDR2 SNEGSKA (reference sequence). This chain's CDR3 is CSAPGPGLAGVLGYNEQFF. CDR3 sequence (DNA): TGCAGTGCTCCTGGACCGGGACTAGCGGGAGTTTTGGGCTACAATGAGCAGTTCTTC.

This clone was seen ten or more times. The chain uses TRBV11-2 and TRBJ2-3; TRBD2 agrees at 10 bases. V trimming: 3 bases; J trimming: 8 bases; junction bases outside the gene matches: 17. Germline loops: CDR1 SGHAT, CDR2 FQNNGV. The CDR3 is made up of 18 amino acids. This CDR3 reads CASSFDYLAGGPPGTQYF. The CDR3 DNA is TGTGCCAGCAGCTTCGACTATTTAGCGGGGGGCCCACCGGGTACGCAGTATTTT. Full variable domain (outside the CDR3, taken from reference TRBV11-2 and TRBJ2-3): EAGVAQSPRYKIIEKRQSVAFWCNPISGHATLYWYQQILGQGPKLLIQFQNNGVVDDSQLPKDRFSAERLKGVDSTLKIQPAKLEDSAVYLCASSFDYLAGGPPGTQYFGPGTRLTVL.

This clone was picked up a small number of times. Since a much larger clone is just one base distant, this may be a read error. The rearrangement joins TRBV5-6 to TRBJ1-1; the D is unclear. Germline-derived CDR1 and CDR2 are SGHDT and YYEEEE. The CDR3 covers 15 residues. The V end lost 3 bases, the J end lost 3 bases, and 15 bases lay between the germline ends. DNA of the CDR3: TGTGCCAGCAGCTGGGATAAGGATGAGTACACTGAAGCTTTCTTT. Its translation is CASSWDKDEYTEAFF.

In its sample, this clone was seen many times. The chain carries TRBV28 and TRBJ2-5; 12 nucleotides agree with TRBD2. The CDR3 consists of 16 residues. Looked up from germline, CDR1 is MDHEN and CDR2 is SYDVKM. V lost 5 bases and J lost 4; bases outside the gene matches: 8. CDR3 residues: CASSILAGGERETQYF. CDR3 coding DNA: TGTGCCAGCAGTATACTAGCGGGGGGCGAGAGAGAGACCCAGTACTTC.

Remarks on this clone: This sequence may be a read error, since a much larger clone differs from it by one base. In DNA, the CDR3 is TGTGCCATCAGCCAAGATCTAGCGGGAGGCACAGATACGCAGTATTTT. Protein product: CAISQDLAGGTDTQYF. This chain joins TRBV4-2 and TRBJ2-3; 10 bases are a match to TRBD2. Germline V gene lookup returns CDR1 LGHNA and CDR2 YNFKEQ. The length of the CDR3 is 16 residues.

The V call is TRBV7-6, the J call TRBJ2-1, with TRBD1 matching 11 bases. Germline lookup yields CDR1 SGHVS and CDR2 FNYEAQ. V shed 0 bases, J shed 9 bases, and the junction held 4 bases outside the gene matches. The CDR3 sequence is 15 residues long. In DNA form, the CDR3 reads TGTGCCAGCAGCTTAGCGATAGGACAGGGGGCTGAGCAGTTCTTC. Encoded protein: CASSLAIGQGAEQFF. Drawing the rest from reference TRBV7-6 and TRBJ2-1, the complete variable domain is GAGVSQSPRYKVTKRGQDVALRCDPISGHVSLYWYRQALGQGPEFLTYFNYEAQQDKSGLPNDRFSAERPEGSISTLTIQRTEQRDSAMYRCASSLAIGQGAEQFFGPGTRLTVL.

This clone was counted at least ten times. This chain links TRBV27 with TRBJ2-6; a possible D gene is TRBD1 (7 bases). Germline V CDR1 and CDR2: MNHEY, SMNVEV (reference sequence). This CDR3 has 17 amino acids. With 5 bases removed from V and 0 bases from J, the gap between germline ends came to 14 bases. The CDR3 nucleotides are TGTGCCAGCAGTCCGCGGGACAGACTCTCTGGGGCCAACGTCCTGACTTTC. This translates into CASSPRDRLSGANVLTF.